These 22 T cell receptor beta chains share one sample of origin, sequenced in a study of blood T cell repertoires in COVID-19. Some clones are missing from TCRdb's copy, which holds only in-frame ones; the method was immunoSEQ multiplex PCR. The sample contains 25,000 to 35,000 clones, approximately 90% of which appear only once. Sequenced input: peripheral blood. The receptors here all came from a man aged 55 to 70 with active COVID-19.

This rearrangement joins TRBV19 to TRBJ1-1, with 8 bases identical to TRBD1. The CDR3 is 15 residues long. V trimming: 6 bases; J trimming: 1 base; junction bases outside the gene matches: 7. Germline V CDR1 and CDR2: LNHDA, SQIVND (reference sequence). The CDR3 sequence: CASRLTGEANTEAFF. The CDR3 DNA reads TGTGCCAGTAGGCTGACAGGGGAGGCGAACACTGAAGCTTTCTTT.

The rearrangement joins TRBV9 to TRBJ2-1; tentative D call: TRBD1 (6 bases). The CDR3 runs 15 residues. Trimming removed 3 bases from V and 3 bases from J, with 13 bases in between. Germline-derived CDR1 and CDR2 are SGDLS and YYNGEE. CDR3 sequence reads: CASSAGVTFYNEQFF. The CDR3 DNA reads as TGTGCCAGCAGCGCAGGGGTTACCTTCTACAATGAGCAGTTCTTC.

The chain combines TRBV28 with TRBJ1-2; 12 bases fit TRBD1. Germline assignment: CDR1 MDHEN and CDR2 SYDVKM. The CDR3 is 17 amino acids. J gave up 5 bases and V 6 bases, and 13 bases lay outside the gene matches. The DNA of the CDR3 is TGTGCCAGCAGACCCGGGACAGGGGGCCCGAGTACTTATGGCTACACCTTC. It specifies CASRPGTGGPSTYGYTF.

The gene calls are TRBV25-1 and TRBJ2-1; TRBD2 matches at 7 bases. Per germline, CDR1 MGHDK and CDR2 SYGVNS. Germline trimming cut 1 base from V and 14 bases from J; bases unmatched to any gene: 17. The CDR3 is 16 amino acids. CDR3 in amino acids: CASSESGSSGPENKFF. In DNA form, the CDR3 reads TGTGCCAGCAGTGAATCCGGGTCTAGCGGCCCCGAAAATAAGTTCTTC.

V gene TRBV4-1 combines with J gene TRBJ2-7; TRBD1 matches 7 bases. The V gene end was trimmed by 0 bases and the J gene end by 5 bases; junction bases not matched to a gene: 10. Germline V gives CDR1 MGHRA, CDR2 YSYEKL. This CDR3 spans 16 amino acids. The CDR3 region is CASSQESATGFNEQYF. The CDR3, as DNA: TGCGCCAGCAGCCAAGAGTCTGCGACAGGGTTCAACGAGCAGTACTTC.

V is TRBV5-5 and J is TRBJ1-4; a possible D gene is TRBD1 (6 bases). Germline loops: CDR1 SGHKS, CDR2 YYEKEE (reference sequence). CDR3 length: 15 residues. Trimming removed 4 bases from V and 5 bases from J, with 15 bases in between. This chain's CDR3 is CASSPPTGINEKLFF. CDR3 DNA sequence: TGTGCCAGCAGCCCCCCGACAGGCATCAATGAAAAACTGTTTTTT.

This rearrangement joins TRBV5-1 to TRBJ1-6; D gene ambiguous. V lost 0 bases to trimming and J lost 5 bases, with 12 bases between them. The CDR3 spans 16 residues. Germline CDR1 SGHRS, CDR2 YFSETQ. In nucleotides, the CDR3 is TGCGCCAGCAGCTTGGAGGATCGCAGGAATAATTCACCCCTCCACTTT. Its translation is CASSLEDRRNNSPLHF.

The chain employs TRBV3-1 (or the pseudogene TRBV3-2) and TRBJ2-7, with D possibly matching TRBD1 (6 bases). The CDR3 consists of 15 residues. Trimming left V 1 base short and J 2 bases short, with 12 bases between. Germline V gene sequence: CDR1 LGHDT, CDR2 YNNKEL (reference sequence). The CDR3 protein is CASSQATGSTYEQYF. The CDR3, as DNA: TGTGCCAGCAGCCAAGCCACAGGGTCCACCTACGAGCAGTACTTC.

The rearrangement joins TRBV19 to TRBJ2-1; TRBD1 matches 9 bases. V gave up 8 bases and J gave up 12 bases; unmatched junction bases: 17. The CDR3 extends over 15 amino acids. Germline CDR1 is LNHDA and CDR2 is SQIVND (reference sequence). The CDR3 nucleotides are TGTGCCAGTTCTTCCGTATGGGACAGGGAGTTTGGGCAGTTCTTC. Translated: CASSSVWDREFGQFF. The entire variable domain, with the rest obtained from reference TRBV19 and TRBJ2-1, is as follows: DGGITQSPKYLFRKEGQNVTLSCEQNLNHDAMYWYRQDPGQGLRLIYYSQIVNDFQKGDIAEGYSVSREKKESFPLTVTSAQKNPTAFYLCASSSVWDREFGQFFGPGTRLTVL.

This clone has only a few counts. The rearrangement joins TRBV3-1 (or the pseudogene TRBV3-2) to TRBJ2-7, with a weak D call TRBD1 (6 bases). Trimming cost V 1 base and J 6 bases, with 10 bases left between them. The CDR3 is made up of 13 amino acids. CDR1 is LGHDT, CDR2 YNNKEL, per germline (reference sequence). The CDR3 DNA reads as TGTGCCAGCAGCCAAGCAATCAGGGGCGAGCAGTACTTC. Amino acids: CASSQAIRGEQYF.

To note about this clone: One end of the junction varies from germline; a read error may be responsible. The chain carries TRBV7-7 and TRBJ2-5; 7 bases match TRBD1. Germline V gene lookup returns CDR1 SSHAT and CDR2 FNYEAQ (reference sequence). This CDR3 has 15 residues. The CDR3 region has the DNA TGTGCTAGCAGCTCACAACAGGGGCACGGGGAGACCCAGTACTTC. Encoded protein: CASSSQQGHGETQYF.

The chain recombines TRBV5-1 with TRBJ2-3, with D unclear. The CDR3 has 14 residues. Germline CDR1 reads SGHRS; CDR2 reads YFSETQ. V shed 0 bases and J shed 6 bases, with 11 bases lying between them. For the CDR3, the DNA is TGCGCCAGCAGCTTGGCCAGCGAATCGGATACGCAGTATTTT. It translates to CASSLASESDTQYF.

The chain is built from TRBV5-1 and TRBJ2-7, with TRBD1 as a possible D gene (6 bases). The CDR3 is made up of 16 amino acids. From germline, CDR1 is SGHRS and CDR2 YFSETQ. The V and J ends lost 0 bases and 3 bases respectively, with 16 bases between them. Written as DNA, the CDR3 is TGCGCCAGCAGCTTGGCCGGCAGGGGCTCCTTCTACGAGCAGTACTTC. It codes for CASSLAGRGSFYEQYF.

This rearrangement joins TRBV7-9 to TRBJ2-5; the match to TRBD1 covers 8 bases. The CDR3 spans 16 residues. J lost 5 bases, V lost 5 bases, and 13 bases had no gene match. Germline assignment: CDR1 SEHNR and CDR2 FQNEAQ (reference sequence). The CDR3 region has the DNA TGTGCCAGCAGCCCCGGACAGGGAAGTGTTTTTGAGACCCAGTACTTC. Its protein is CASSPGQGSVFETQYF.

The chain links TRBV25-1 to TRBJ1-6; no clear D. CDR3 length: 15 amino acids. V lost 6 bases and J 8 bases, leaving 17 bases between the germline ends. Per germline, CDR1 MGHDK and CDR2 SYGVNS. The CDR3 sequence is CASSPNGRADSPLHF. The CDR3 DNA sequence: TGTGCCAGCAGCCCAAACGGGCGGGCGGATTCACCCCTCCACTTT.

The chain recombines TRBV7-6 with TRBJ2-1; D uncertain. Germline CDR1 SGHVS, CDR2 FNYEAQ. Trimming took 1 base from V and 5 from J, leaving 3 bases between them. The CDR3 totals 12 residues. As DNA, the CDR3 is TGTGCCAGCAGCTTAGTTAACAATGAGCAGTTCTTC. Translated: CASSLVNNEQFF.

V usage is TRBV3-1 (or the pseudogene TRBV3-2) and J usage is TRBJ2-7; 9 positions match TRBD1. Germline values: CDR1 LGHDT, CDR2 YNNKEL (reference sequence). With V trimmed by 5 bases and J by 5 bases, 4 bases remained unmatched. The CDR3 runs to 13 residues. CDR3 in DNA: TGTGCCAGCAGCACCGGACAGGGGAACGAGCAGTACTTC. Protein: CASSTGQGNEQYF.

This clone was recorded a few times. This chain uses TRBV3-1 (or the pseudogene TRBV3-2) with TRBJ2-3; 10 bases agree with TRBD2. The J segment lost 5 bases and the V segment lost 1 base, leaving 6 bases of the junction unmatched. Germline V CDR1 and CDR2: LGHDT, YNNKEL (reference sequence). The CDR3 has 16 residues. The CDR3 loop is CASSQVTSGVGDTQYF. The CDR3 nucleotides read TGTGCCAGCAGCCAAGTAACTAGCGGGGTTGGAGATACGCAGTATTTT.

The chain recombines TRBV5-1 with TRBJ1-3, with 8 bases lining up with TRBD1. The V gene's germline CDR1 is SGHRS and CDR2 YFSETQ. With V trimmed by 1 base and J by 0 bases, 3 bases remained unmatched. The CDR3 contains 16 residues. The CDR3 DNA reads as TGCGCCAGCAGCTTGATGACAGGGGACTCTGGAAACACCATATATTTT. Amino acids: CASSLMTGDSGNTIYF.

DNA of the CDR3: TGCAGCGCCCGGACCGGGGTCCGCTACGAGCAGTACTTC. Amino acids: CSARTGVRYEQYF. The chain is built from TRBV29-1 and TRBJ2-7, with a possible D match to TRBD2 (5 bases). V was cut by 7 bases and J by 3 bases, with 16 bases left in between. Germline assignment: CDR1 SQVTM and CDR2 ANQGSEA. CDR3 size: 13 residues.

On this clone itself: The junction departs from germline at one end; a sequencing error may be responsible. The gene calls are TRBV7-9 and TRBJ2-1; 8 bases align to TRBD2. CDR3 size: 15 residues. Germline-derived CDR1 and CDR2 are SEHNR and FQNEAQ (reference sequence). CDR3 in DNA: TGTGCCAGCACCTTACTCGGGGGGGCTGGGAATGAGCAGTTCTTC. This encodes CASTLLGGAGNEQFF.

This chain joins TRBV9 and TRBJ2-7; 10 bases are shared with TRBD2. CDR3 length: 14 amino acids. CDR1 and CDR2 (germline): SGDLS, YYNGEE. The ends lost 4 bases at V and 6 bases at J; junction bases unmatched: 7. Here the CDR3 reads CASSRAGGAGEQYF. The CDR3, as DNA: TGTGCCAGCAGCCGAGCGGGAGGGGCGGGCGAGCAGTACTTC.